These 30 T cell receptor beta chains originate from one sample sequenced in a study of OX40 agonist ivuxolimab in advanced cancers. Profiled with immunoSEQ multiplex PCR; TCRdb holds only in-frame clones, not every one. This table has roughly 73,000 clones, 84% appearing once. Sequencing was performed on CD4+ or CD8+ T cells sorted from blood, taken in a trial of the OX40 agonist ivuxolimab. These receptor sequences come from an adult with an advanced solid tumor such as melanoma, head and neck, liver or kidney cancer.

CDR3 sequence (DNA): TGCGCCAGCAGCCAACTTACAGGGGGCCCCGGGGAGCTGTTTTTT. It yields the protein CASSQLTGGPGELFF. V is TRBV4-3 and J is TRBJ2-2; 9 bases align to TRBD1. The CDR3 runs 15 residues. Germline V gene sequence: CDR1 LGHNA, CDR2 YSLEER. Trimming removed 2 bases from V and 6 bases from J; junction bases left unmatched: 4.

The chain joins TRBV4-2 to TRBJ1-2, with D perhaps TRBD1 (6 bases). From germline, CDR1 is LGHNA and CDR2 YNFKEQ. The CDR3 has 15 residues. Trimming shortened V by 0 bases and J by 5 bases, and 13 bases separated the two germline ends. Written as DNA, the CDR3 is TGTGCCAGCAGCCAAGATAGAGGGGGGAGGTATGGCTACACCTTC. It codes for CASSQDRGGRYGYTF.

J is TRBJ2-5 and V is TRBV7-9; D may match TRBD1 or TRBD2 (5 bases each). The V end was cut by 11 bases, the J end by 5 bases, with 18 bases between. The CDR3 is 13 amino acids. Germline V gene data show CDR1 as SEHNR and CDR2 as FQNEAQ (reference sequence). DNA for the CDR3: TGTGCCTCCCTTGGGGGTGTAAGGGAGACCCAGTACTTC. Translated: CASLGGVRETQYF.

V gene TRBV7-8 combines with J gene TRBJ1-3, with D perhaps TRBD1 (6 bases). The CDR3 covers 18 residues. Germline CDR1 and CDR2: SGHVS and FQNEAQ. Trimming shortened V by 7 bases and J by 0 bases, and 22 bases separated the two germline ends. The CDR3 nucleotides are TGTGCCAGCACCCGGAGGGAACAGGGCCGGAGCTCTGGAAACACCATATATTTT. As protein: CASTRREQGRSSGNTIYF.

V and J are TRBV5-1 and TRBJ2-7; the match to TRBD2 covers 8 bases. In germline, CDR1 is SGHRS, CDR2 YFSETQ. This CDR3 has 14 residues. V shed 2 bases, J shed 4 bases, and the junction held 5 bases outside the gene matches. The chain's CDR3 is CASSLAGVGYEQYF. The CDR3 DNA sequence: TGCGCCAGCAGCTTAGCGGGAGTAGGGTACGAGCAGTACTTC.

Points on this clone: Other DNA variants within this sample encode the same CDR3. The chain employs TRBV25-1 and TRBJ1-2; D is perhaps TRBD1 (6 bases). In germline, CDR1 is MGHDK, CDR2 SYGVNS. This CDR3 region has 13 residues. V lost 6 bases, J lost 2 bases, and 10 bases lay in between. The CDR3 reads CASSRTENYGYTF. For the CDR3, the DNA is TGTGCCAGCAGCCGGACAGAAAACTATGGCTACACCTTC.

The J gene is TRBJ1-5, the V gene TRBV28; 7 nucleotides line up with TRBD1. Germline V gene data show CDR1 as MDHEN and CDR2 as SYDVKM. This CDR3 has 12 amino acids. Trimming at V came to 8 bases and at J to 6 bases, leaving 4 bases not matched to a gene. In DNA, the CDR3 is TGTGCCAGCCAACAGGGGACTCAGCCCCAGCATTTT. It encodes CASQQGTQPQHF.

The chain combines TRBV6-1 with TRBJ2-3; 11 bases fit TRBD2. The ends lost 6 bases at V and 2 bases at J; junction bases unmatched: 4. Germline V CDR1 and CDR2: MNHNS, SASEGT. CDR3 length: 15 residues. CDR3 sequence reads: CASRGTSGYTDTQYF. CDR3 sequence (DNA): TGTGCCAGCAGGGGGACTAGCGGCTACACAGATACGCAGTATTTT.

This chain connects TRBV27 to TRBJ2-7; 8 bases match TRBD1. The J segment lost 5 bases and the V segment lost 4 bases, leaving 1 base of the junction unmatched. Germline-derived CDR1 and CDR2 are MNHEY and SMNVEV (reference sequence). The CDR3 has 12 residues. The CDR3 spells CASSSDRDEQYF. Here the CDR3 DNA reads TGTGCCAGCAGTTCGGACAGGGACGAGCAGTACTTC.

This clone was counted a few times. The chain couples TRBV9 to TRBJ1-5; D uncertain. Trimming pared 0 bases from V and 2 bases from J, leaving 6 bases between. CDR1 and CDR2 from the germline V gene are SGDLS and YYNGEE. There are 14 residues in the CDR3. CDR3 DNA sequence: TGTGCCAGCAGCGTAGGTGACCGCAATCAGCCCCAGCATTTT. It translates to CASSVGDRNQPQHF.

The V call is TRBV27, the J call TRBJ1-1, with D possibly TRBD1 on 5 matching bases. This CDR3 comprises 15 residues. Germline CDR1 and CDR2: MNHEY and SMNVEV (reference sequence). V was shortened by 0 bases and J by 1 base, with 9 bases between the two germline ends. The CDR3 protein is CASSLSGLQNTEAFF. The CDR3 nucleotides read TGTGCCAGCAGTTTATCGGGACTACAGAACACTGAAGCTTTCTTT.

This chain connects TRBV6-5 to TRBJ1-3; unclear D gene. This CDR3 comprises 16 residues. V gave up 0 bases and J gave up 2 bases, with 11 bases separating them. Per the germline V gene, CDR1 is MNHEY and CDR2 is SVGAGI. Here the CDR3 reads CASSYSRRQAGNTIYF. The CDR3 region has the DNA TGTGCCAGCAGTTACTCGAGGAGACAAGCTGGAAACACCATATATTTT.

V gene TRBV15 combines with J gene TRBJ2-5; TRBD1 matches at 8 bases. The ends lost 2 bases at V and 5 bases at J; junction bases unmatched: 7. Germline-derived CDR1 and CDR2 are LNHNV and YYDKDF (reference sequence). The CDR3 spans 15 residues. DNA for the CDR3: TGTGCCACCAGCAGAATTCGGACAGGGATGGAGACCCAGTACTTC. The encoded protein is CATSRIRTGMETQYF.

The gene calls are TRBV9 and TRBJ1-1, with unresolved D. This CDR3 is built from 14 residues. Trimming pared 4 bases from V and 4 bases from J, leaving 14 bases between. Germline CDR1 and CDR2: SGDLS and YYNGEE. Here the CDR3 reads CASSPRPRSTEAFF. The CDR3 DNA sequence: TGTGCCAGCAGCCCCCGGCCCCGTAGCACTGAAGCTTTCTTT.

J is TRBJ2-5 and V is TRBV5-6; 8 nucleotides align to TRBD1. The germline V gene has CDR1 SGHDT and CDR2 YYEEEE. This CDR3 has 14 residues. V was pared by 4 bases and J by 3 bases, with 5 bases of the junction left unmatched. The CDR3 coding sequence is TGTGCCAGCAGCCGGGGACAGGCTGAAGAGACCCAGTACTTC. Translating it yields CASSRGQAEETQYF. Complete variable domain (other parts from reference TRBV5-6 and TRBJ2-5): DAGVTQSPTHLIKTRGQQVTLRCSPKSGHDTVSWYQQALGQGPQFIFQYYEEEERQRGNFPDRFSGHQFPNYSSELNVNALLLGDSALYLCASSRGQAEETQYFGPGTRLLVL.

The chain carries TRBV4-2 and TRBJ2-7; 7 bases are a match to TRBD1. Trimming took 4 bases from V and 1 from J; bases not matched to a gene: 13. This CDR3 spans 17 amino acids. Germline V lookup: CDR1 LGHNA, CDR2 YNFKEQ. In DNA, the CDR3 is TGTGCCAGCAGCCGAGGAGCAGGGGGTATGTATTCCTACGAGCAGTACTTC. It translates to CASSRGAGGMYSYEQYF.

This chain uses TRBV28 with TRBJ1-2; D is ambiguous. The CDR3 contains 14 residues. Per germline, CDR1 MDHEN and CDR2 SYDVKM. V lost 8 bases and J 8 bases, leaving 21 bases between the germline ends. The CDR3 region has the DNA TGTGCCAGCGGGCTTTTTCGGGGAGGATTGGGCTACACCTTC. Protein product: CASGLFRGGLGYTF.

The chain carries TRBV12-5 and TRBJ1-1; D ambiguous. CDR1 is LGHNT and CDR2 is FRNRAP in the germline V gene. CDR3 length equals 14 residues. V gave up 6 bases and J gave up 6 bases, with 17 bases separating them. This CDR3 is CASGQEAPRAEAFF. For the CDR3, the DNA is TGTGCTAGTGGCCAAGAGGCCCCAAGGGCTGAAGCTTTCTTT.

This chain connects TRBV7-2 to TRBJ2-1; D is perhaps TRBD2 (6 bases). V was shortened by 5 bases and J by 3 bases, with 14 bases between the two germline ends. The V gene's germline CDR1 is SGHTA and CDR2 FQGNSA. The CDR3 contains 15 residues. This CDR3 reads CASSRTTGVYNEQFF. Here the CDR3 DNA reads TGTGCCAGCAGCAGGACTACCGGGGTCTACAATGAGCAGTTCTTC.

This clone was seen only once. This chain connects TRBV29-1 to TRBJ1-3; D remains unclear. The CDR3 sequence is 13 residues long. CDR1 is SQVTM and CDR2 is ANQGSEA in the germline V gene. V lost 4 bases, J lost 4 bases, and 11 bases lay in between. CDR3 sequence reads: CSVGEVGGNTIYF. CDR3 DNA sequence: TGCAGCGTTGGAGAAGTGGGAGGAAACACCATATATTTT.

The chain is built from TRBV19 and TRBJ2-1; D is uncertain. The V gene's germline CDR1 is LNHDA and CDR2 SQIVND (reference sequence). V gave up 6 bases and J gave up 9 bases, with 9 bases separating them. This CDR3 spans 11 amino acids. CDR3 DNA: TGTGCCAGTAGGGGGTGGGGTGAGCAGTTCTTC. Translation: CASRGWGEQFF. Supplemented by reference TRBV19 and TRBJ2-1, the full variable domain reads DGGITQSPKYLFRKEGQNVTLSCEQNLNHDAMYWYRQDPGQGLRLIYYSQIVNDFQKGDIAEGYSVSREKKESFPLTVTSAQKNPTAFYLCASRGWGEQFFGPGTRLTVL.

This clone was recorded a few times. CDR3 bases: TGCGCCAGCAGACCCGGGACTAGCGGCATCAATGAGCAGTTCTTC. Translating it yields CASRPGTSGINEQFF. The gene calls are TRBV5-1 and TRBJ2-1, with 11 positions matching TRBD2. This CDR3 has 15 residues. In germline, CDR1 is SGHRS, CDR2 YFSETQ. V shed 5 bases and J 6 bases; nucleotides not matched to a gene: 7.

The chain has TRBV19 and TRBJ2-5, with 7 bases lining up with TRBD2. The CDR3 is 15 amino acids. The V gene's germline CDR1 is LNHDA and CDR2 SQIVND (reference sequence). Trimming removed 5 bases from V and 5 bases from J; junction bases left unmatched: 11. The CDR3 DNA reads TGTGCCAGTAGTCCGCGAGCCAGCGGGAAGGAGACCCAGTACTTC. Translated: CASSPRASGKETQYF.

This clone occurred a few times. J is TRBJ1-1 and V is TRBV27, with D possibly being TRBD1 (5 bases). The CDR3 is made up of 17 amino acids. Per germline, CDR1 MNHEY and CDR2 SMNVEV (reference sequence). Trimming stripped 3 bases from V and 2 bases from J, with 19 bases between. CDR3 region: CASSFRRGVAKNTEAFF. In DNA form, the CDR3 reads TGTGCCAGCAGTTTTCGGCGGGGGGTCGCCAAAAACACTGAAGCTTTCTTT.

The chain recombines TRBV7-2 with TRBJ2-3; 9 bases align to TRBD1. The CDR3 is made up of 15 amino acids. V gave up 6 bases and J gave up 10 bases; unmatched junction bases: 14. Germline CDR1 SGHTA, CDR2 FQGNSA. DNA for the CDR3: TGTGCCAGCAGGATCCGGGGACAGGGTAAAAGTTCGCAGTATTTT. Protein: CASRIRGQGKSSQYF.

V is TRBV28 and J is TRBJ1-2; 8 nucleotides match TRBD1. Per germline, CDR1 MDHEN and CDR2 SYDVKM. The CDR3 is 13 residues long. V gave up 6 bases and J gave up 8 bases; unmatched junction bases: 8. This chain's CDR3 is CASRTDRARGYTF. Written as DNA, the CDR3 is TGTGCCAGCAGGACGGACAGGGCTCGGGGCTACACCTTC.

This clone has only a few counts. The chain joins TRBV6-5 to TRBJ1-1, with D hard to call. This CDR3 comprises 14 residues. The V gene lost 6 bases and the J gene lost 0 bases, with 11 bases spanning the gap. Germline V CDR1 and CDR2: MNHEY, SVGAGI. The CDR3 sequence is CASRSKTMNTEAFF. CDR3 sequence (DNA): TGTGCCAGCAGGAGTAAGACTATGAACACTGAAGCTTTCTTT.

The chain employs TRBV6-5 and TRBJ2-5; D assignment may be TRBD1 or TRBD2 (5 bases each). From germline, CDR1 is MNHEY and CDR2 SVGAGI. V lost 0 bases and J lost 5, with 13 bases in between. This CDR3 has 15 residues. Written as DNA, the CDR3 is TGTGCCAGCAGTTACTCCAACCCGGGACGGGAGACCCAGTACTTC. Translation: CASSYSNPGRETQYF.

This chain joins TRBV14 and TRBJ1-5; D may be TRBD1 (6 bases). V was clipped by 5 bases and J by 4 bases, with 9 bases between them. CDR1 is SGHDN, CDR2 FVKESK, per germline. The CDR3 extends over 13 amino acids. DNA for the CDR3: TGTGCCAGCAGCTTCGGACAGAATCAGCCCCAGCATTTT. As protein: CASSFGQNQPQHF. The full variable domain, with the rest looked up from reference TRBV14 and TRBJ1-5, is EAGVTQFPSHSVIEKGQTVTLRCDPISGHDNLYWYRRVMGKEIKFLLHFVKESKQDESGMPNNRFLAERTGGTYSTLKVQPAELEDSGVYFCASSFGQNQPQHFGDGTRLSIL.

The V and J genes are TRBV6-4 and TRBJ2-3; D remains unclear. V shed 5 bases and J shed 3 bases, with 9 bases lying between them. Germline V gene sequence: CDR1 MRHNA, CDR2 SNTAGT. The CDR3 length is 13 residues. The DNA for the CDR3 is TGTGCCAGCAGTCGCACGGCAACAGATACGCAGTATTTT. It specifies CASSRTATDTQYF.